This TCR beta chain is drawn from a study of cytomegalovirus exposure and HLA in healthy donors. Germline lookup yields CDR1 SGHRS and CDR2 YFSETQ. This CDR3 region has 17 residues. Trimming shortened V by 3 bases and J by 4 bases, and 22 bases separated the two germline ends. 60 Vbeta and 13 Jbeta primers were used in PCR. The data were produced by immunoSEQ multiplex PCR, yet TCRdb's version contains in-frame clones alone and is incomplete. The sample lists a few hundred thousand clones, around 73% seen once, with just under 3% in the top ten. This receptor was taken from a woman aged 25 to 39 in good health and CMV-seronegative. V is TRBV5-1 and J is TRBJ1-1, with a possible D match to TRBD1 (6 bases). The sequencing input was PBMCs. The CDR3 region has the DNA TGCGCCAGCAGCTGGCGGGGGTGGACAGTCGGGATCACTGAAGCTTTCTTT. Translating it yields CASSWRGWTVGITEAFF.